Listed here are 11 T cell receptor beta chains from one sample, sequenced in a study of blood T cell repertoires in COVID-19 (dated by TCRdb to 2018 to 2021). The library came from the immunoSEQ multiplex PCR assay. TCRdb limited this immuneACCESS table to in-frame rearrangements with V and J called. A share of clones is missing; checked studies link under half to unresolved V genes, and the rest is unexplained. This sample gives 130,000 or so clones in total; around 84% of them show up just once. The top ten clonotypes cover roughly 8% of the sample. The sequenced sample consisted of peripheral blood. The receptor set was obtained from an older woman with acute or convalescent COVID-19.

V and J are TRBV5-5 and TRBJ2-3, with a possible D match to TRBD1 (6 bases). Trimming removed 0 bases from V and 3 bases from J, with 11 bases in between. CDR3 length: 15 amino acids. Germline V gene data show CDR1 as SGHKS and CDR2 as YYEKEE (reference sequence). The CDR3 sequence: CASSLEQGSTDTQYF. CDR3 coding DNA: TGTGCCAGCAGCTTGGAACAGGGATCGACAGATACGCAGTATTTT.

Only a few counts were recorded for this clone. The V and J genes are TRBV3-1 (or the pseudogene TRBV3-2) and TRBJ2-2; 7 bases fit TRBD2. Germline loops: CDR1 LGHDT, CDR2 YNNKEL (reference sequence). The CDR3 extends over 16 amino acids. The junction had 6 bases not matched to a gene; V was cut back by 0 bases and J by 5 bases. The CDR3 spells CASSQDVGRKTGELFF. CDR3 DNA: TGTGCCAGCAGCCAAGATGTCGGGAGGAAAACCGGGGAGCTGTTTTTT.

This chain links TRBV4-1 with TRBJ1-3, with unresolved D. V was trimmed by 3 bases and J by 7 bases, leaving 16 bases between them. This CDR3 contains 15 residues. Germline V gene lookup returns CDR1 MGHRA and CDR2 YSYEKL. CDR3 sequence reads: CASSQDGIYRNTIYF. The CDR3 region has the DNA TGCGCCAGCAGCCAGGACGGGATTTATCGGAACACCATATATTTT.

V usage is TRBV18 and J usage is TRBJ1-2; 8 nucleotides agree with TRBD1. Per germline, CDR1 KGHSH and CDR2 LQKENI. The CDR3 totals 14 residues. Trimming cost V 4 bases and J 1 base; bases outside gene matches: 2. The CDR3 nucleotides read TGTGCCAGCTCACTGACAGGGGTTAACTATGGCTACACCTTC. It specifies CASSLTGVNYGYTF. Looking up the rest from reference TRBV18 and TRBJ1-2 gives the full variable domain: NAGVMQNPRHLVRRRGQEARLRCSPMKGHSHVYWYRQLPEEGLKFMVYLQKENIIDESGMPKERFSAEFPKEGPSILRIQQVVRGDSAAYFCASSLTGVNYGYTFGSGTRLTVV.

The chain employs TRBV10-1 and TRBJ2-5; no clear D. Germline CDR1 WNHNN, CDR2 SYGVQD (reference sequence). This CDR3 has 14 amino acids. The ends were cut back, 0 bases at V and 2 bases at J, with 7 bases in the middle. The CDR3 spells CASSESIVQETQYF. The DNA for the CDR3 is TGCGCCAGCAGTGAGTCGATAGTTCAAGAGACCCAGTACTTC.

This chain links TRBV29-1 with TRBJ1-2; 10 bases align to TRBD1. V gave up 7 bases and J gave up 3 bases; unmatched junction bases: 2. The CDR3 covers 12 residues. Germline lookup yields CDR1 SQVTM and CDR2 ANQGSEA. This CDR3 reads CSGQGADYGYTF. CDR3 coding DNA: TGCAGCGGACAGGGGGCGGACTATGGCTACACCTTC.

The DNA for the CDR3 is TGTGCCTTGGGAGCCAGGGGAGGCACAGATACGCAGTATTTT. Translated, it gives CALGARGGTDTQYF. The chain combines TRBV30 with TRBJ2-3, with D possibly being TRBD1 (6 bases). The germline CDR1 and CDR2 sequences are GTSNPN and SVGIG (reference sequence). Trimming pared 7 bases from V and 1 base from J, leaving 15 bases between. This CDR3 spans 14 amino acids.

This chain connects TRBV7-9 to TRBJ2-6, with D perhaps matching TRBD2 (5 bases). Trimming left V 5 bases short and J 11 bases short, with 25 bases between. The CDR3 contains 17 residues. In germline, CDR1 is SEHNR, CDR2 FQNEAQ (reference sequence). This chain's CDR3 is CASSRLVRARLVDVLTF. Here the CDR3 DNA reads TGTGCCAGCAGCCGACTCGTGAGGGCCCGGCTTGTCGACGTCCTGACTTTC.

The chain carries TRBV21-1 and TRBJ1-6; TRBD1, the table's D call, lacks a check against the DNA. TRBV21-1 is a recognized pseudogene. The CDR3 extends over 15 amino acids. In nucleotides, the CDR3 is TGTGCCAGCAGCAAAGGGGGGGACAGCGTTTCACCCCTCCACTTT. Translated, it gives CASSKGGDSVSPLHF.

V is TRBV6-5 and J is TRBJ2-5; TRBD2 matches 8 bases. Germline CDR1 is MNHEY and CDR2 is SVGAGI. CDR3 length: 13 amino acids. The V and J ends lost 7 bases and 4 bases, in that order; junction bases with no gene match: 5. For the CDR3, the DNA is TGTGCCAGCACCCCCCGGGGGGGAGAGACCCAGTACTTC. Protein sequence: CASTPRGGETQYF.

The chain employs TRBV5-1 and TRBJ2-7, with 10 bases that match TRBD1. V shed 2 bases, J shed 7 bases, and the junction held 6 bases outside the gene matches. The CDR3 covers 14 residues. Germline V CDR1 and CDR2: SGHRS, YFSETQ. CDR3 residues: CASSFRDRGVEQYF. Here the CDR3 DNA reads TGCGCCAGCAGCTTCCGGGACAGGGGAGTAGAGCAGTACTTC.